This T cell receptor (beta chain) comes out of a study of regulatory T cells in long-lasting Graves disease. Study details: Those with persistent Graves' disease had received antithyroid drugs for over 5 years with positive TSH receptor antibodies. Findings and caveats of the study: TRBV28 was favored in persistent disease, as were TRBJ1-2 and TRBJ2-5.

Time point reported: persistent/refractory GD, antithyroid drugs over 5 years with positive TRAb. From RNA extracted from PBMCs, the TCR library was made. Assembly of TCR beta libraries relied on iRepertoire HTBI primers together with Arm-PCR of CDR3 regions. TCRdb passed the multiplex PCR reads through MiXCR, listing each CDR3 protein once. The sample consists of around 300,000 distinct CDR3 sequences, roughly a fifth of them appearing once. Points on this clonotype: The antigen is not known.

CDR1 is SQVTM, CDR2 ANQGSEA, per germline. CDR3 length: 14 residues. The V and J ends lost 7 bases and 1 base, in that order; junction bases with no gene match: 9. J is TRBJ2-5 and V is TRBV29-1, with 7 nucleotides matching TRBD2. The input for sequencing was peripheral blood mononuclear cells (PBMCs), taken when the disease was refractory, from a patient treated with antithyroid drugs. The clonotype originates from a female donor with Graves disease. In DNA, the CDR3 is TGCAGCGCTAGACTAGCCGACCTCCAAGAGACCCAGTACTTC. Translated, it gives CSARLADLQETQYF.